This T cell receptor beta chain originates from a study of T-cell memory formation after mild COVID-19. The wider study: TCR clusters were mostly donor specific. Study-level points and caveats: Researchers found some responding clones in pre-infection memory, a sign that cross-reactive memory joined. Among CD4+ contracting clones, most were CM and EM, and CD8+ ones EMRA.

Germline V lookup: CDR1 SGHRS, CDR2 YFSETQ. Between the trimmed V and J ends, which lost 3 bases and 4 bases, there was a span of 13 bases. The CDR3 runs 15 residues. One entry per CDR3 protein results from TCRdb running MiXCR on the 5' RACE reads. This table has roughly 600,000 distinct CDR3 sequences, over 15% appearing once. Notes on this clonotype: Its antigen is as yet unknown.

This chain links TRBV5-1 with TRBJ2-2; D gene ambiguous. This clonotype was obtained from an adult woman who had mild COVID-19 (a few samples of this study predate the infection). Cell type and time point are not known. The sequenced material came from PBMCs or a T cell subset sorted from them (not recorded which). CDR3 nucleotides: TGCGCCAGCAGCTCGATAGTTTCGGGCACCGGGGAGCTGTTTTTT. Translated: CASSSIVSGTGELFF.